Following are 14 T cell receptor beta chains from one sample sequenced in a study of cytomegalovirus exposure and HLA in healthy donors. 60 Vbeta and 13 Jbeta primers were used in PCR. Produced via immunoSEQ multiplex PCR; TCRdb's table is partial and in-frame only. The sample holds 150,000 to 200,000 clones, roughly four fifths seen once. Sequenced: PBMCs. The receptors originated from a man in his forties in good health and CMV-seronegative.

The J gene is TRBJ2-3, the V gene TRBV9; D not resolved. In germline, CDR1 is SGDLS, CDR2 YYNGEE. The CDR3 spans 16 residues. The V and J ends lost 2 bases and 1 base respectively, with 14 bases between them. DNA for the CDR3: TGTGCCAGCAGCGTGACTTCTCCTATGGGCACAGATACGCAGTATTTT. Encoded protein: CASSVTSPMGTDTQYF.

V and J are TRBV5-8 and TRBJ1-1; maybe TRBD1 (5 bases). Germline V CDR1 and CDR2: SGHTS, YDEGEE. There are 15 residues in the CDR3. Trimming removed 4 bases at V and 6 bases at J, with 19 bases between. The CDR3 bases are TGTGCCAGCAGCAAGGGACGGCAATCGGGGGCTGAAGCTTTCTTT. It encodes CASSKGRQSGAEAFF.

This chain uses TRBV28 with TRBJ2-3, with D maybe TRBD2 (5 bases). This CDR3 region has 15 residues. V lost 6 bases and J lost 1, with 14 bases in between. Germline V gene data show CDR1 as MDHEN and CDR2 as SYDVKM. The CDR3: CASSPGGEGTDTQYF. CDR3 bases: TGTGCCAGCAGCCCAGGAGGAGAGGGCACAGATACGCAGTATTTT.

The gene calls are TRBV29-1 and TRBJ2-1; 9 bases are a match to TRBD2. The CDR3 runs to 20 residues. V lost 3 bases to trimming and J lost 2 bases; unmatched junction nucleotides: 20. Germline-derived CDR1 and CDR2 are SQVTM and ANQGSEA. The CDR3 here is CSVESPEREVSYFTYNEQFF. DNA of the CDR3: TGCAGCGTTGAGTCTCCTGAGCGGGAGGTATCCTATTTCACCTACAATGAGCAGTTCTTC.

V usage is TRBV7-3 and J usage is TRBJ2-1, with 11 positions matching TRBD2. Germline V CDR1 and CDR2: SGHTA, FQGTGA. The CDR3 is 15 residues long. V shed 8 bases, J shed 6 bases, and the junction held 9 bases outside the gene matches. CDR3 coding DNA: TGTGCCAGCGGGGTAGCGGGAGGGCCTGGCAATGAGCAGTTCTTC. Translating it yields CASGVAGGPGNEQFF.

V gene TRBV27 combines with J gene TRBJ2-1; TRBD2 might be the D (6 bases). This CDR3 is built from 16 residues. Germline V gene data show CDR1 as MNHEY and CDR2 as SMNVEV (reference sequence). Trimming took off 5 bases at V and 0 bases at J, with 14 bases between the two ends. The DNA of the CDR3 is TGTGCCAGCAGTCCCTCCTCCGGGAGCTCCTACAATGAGCAGTTCTTC. Its protein product is CASSPSSGSSYNEQFF.

The rearrangement joins TRBV7-8 to TRBJ1-5; D unresolved. Germline lookup yields CDR1 SGHVS and CDR2 FQNEAQ. CDR3 size: 15 residues. V lost 2 bases and J lost 8, with 16 bases in between. The CDR3: CASSLKRQVPEPQHF. CDR3 in DNA: TGTGCCAGCAGCTTAAAACGGCAGGTTCCAGAGCCCCAGCATTTT.

Notes on this clone: At one boundary the junction diverges from the germline segment, which might be a read error. V usage is TRBV7-9 and J usage is TRBJ1-5, with D perhaps TRBD1 (6 bases). CDR3 size: 12 residues. Germline assignment: CDR1 SEHNR and CDR2 FQNEAQ (reference sequence). DNA for the CDR3: TGTTCCAGCAGCTCCGATACAGGGAAAGAGCATTTT. As protein: CSSSSDTGKEHF.

The CDR3 spells CASSIALQREAFF. The CDR3 region has the DNA TGTGCCAGTAGTATCGCCCTTCAGCGAGAAGCTTTCTTT. This sequence joins TRBV19 and TRBJ1-1, with D unresolved. V lost 3 bases and J lost 8, with 13 bases in between. This CDR3 region has 13 residues. Germline-derived CDR1 and CDR2 are LNHDA and SQIVND (reference sequence).

V usage is TRBV28 and J usage is TRBJ1-5, with TRBD1 matching 7 bases. The CDR3 length is 14 residues. Germline V gene sequence: CDR1 MDHEN, CDR2 SYDVKM. Unmatched junction bases numbered 7, after V lost 6 bases and J lost 5 bases. CDR3: CASSPTGFHQPQHF. CDR3 nucleotides: TGTGCCAGCAGCCCGACAGGGTTCCATCAGCCCCAGCATTTT.

This sequence joins TRBV7-9 and TRBJ2-3; 7 positions agree with TRBD1. CDR1 is SEHNR, CDR2 FQNEAQ, per germline (reference sequence). With V trimmed by 6 bases and J by 6 bases, 12 bases remained unmatched. The CDR3 is 15 amino acids. CDR3 DNA: TGTGCCAGCAGGACCGGACAGGTCGACTCGGATACGCAGTATTTT. This gives the protein CASRTGQVDSDTQYF.

V usage is TRBV11-2 and J usage is TRBJ1-1; 7 positions agree with TRBD1. J lost 5 bases, V lost 5 bases, and 5 bases had no gene match. CDR1 is SGHAT, CDR2 FQNNGV, per germline. The CDR3 runs to 13 residues. Here the CDR3 reads CASSPQGHTEAFF. CDR3 DNA: TGTGCCAGCAGCCCACAGGGGCATACTGAAGCTTTCTTT. Using reference TRBV11-2 and TRBJ1-1 for the parts outside the CDR3, the full variable domain is EAGVAQSPRYKIIEKRQSVAFWCNPISGHATLYWYQQILGQGPKLLIQFQNNGVVDDSQLPKDRFSAERLKGVDSTLKIQPAKLEDSAVYLCASSPQGHTEAFFGQGTRLTVV.

This clone was seen once. The chain recombines TRBV9 with TRBJ2-6, with D maybe TRBD1 (6 bases). Germline CDR1 and CDR2: SGDLS and YYNGEE. The V end lost 4 bases, the J end lost 2 bases, and 19 bases lay between the germline ends. The CDR3 covers 18 residues. This CDR3 is CASSPGQTPTAGANVLTF. As DNA, the CDR3 is TGTGCCAGCAGCCCAGGACAGACCCCCACTGCTGGGGCCAACGTCCTGACTTTC.

The rearrangement links TRBV4-1 to TRBJ1-5, with unresolved D. With 2 bases removed from V and 5 bases from J, the gap between germline ends came to 16 bases. Germline lookup yields CDR1 MGHRA and CDR2 YSYEKL. The CDR3 loop spans 16 amino acids. CDR3 sequence (DNA): TGCGCCAGCAGCCAAACTGCGGGATTTGGGGATCAGCCCCAGCATTTT. This encodes CASSQTAGFGDQPQHF.